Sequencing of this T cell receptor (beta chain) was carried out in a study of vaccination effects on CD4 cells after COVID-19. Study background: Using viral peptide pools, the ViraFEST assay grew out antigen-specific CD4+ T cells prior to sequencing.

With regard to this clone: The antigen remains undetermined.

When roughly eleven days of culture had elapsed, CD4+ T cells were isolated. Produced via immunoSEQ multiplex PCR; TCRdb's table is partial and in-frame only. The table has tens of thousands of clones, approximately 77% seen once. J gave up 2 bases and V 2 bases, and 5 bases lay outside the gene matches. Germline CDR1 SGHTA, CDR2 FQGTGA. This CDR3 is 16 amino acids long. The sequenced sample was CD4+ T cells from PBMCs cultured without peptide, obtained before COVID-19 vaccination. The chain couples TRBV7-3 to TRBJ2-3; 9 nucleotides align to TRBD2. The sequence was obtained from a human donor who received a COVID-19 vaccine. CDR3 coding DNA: TGTGCCAGCAGCTTAGGGGCGGGGGGGGACACAGATACGCAGTATTTT. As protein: CASSLGAGGDTDTQYF.